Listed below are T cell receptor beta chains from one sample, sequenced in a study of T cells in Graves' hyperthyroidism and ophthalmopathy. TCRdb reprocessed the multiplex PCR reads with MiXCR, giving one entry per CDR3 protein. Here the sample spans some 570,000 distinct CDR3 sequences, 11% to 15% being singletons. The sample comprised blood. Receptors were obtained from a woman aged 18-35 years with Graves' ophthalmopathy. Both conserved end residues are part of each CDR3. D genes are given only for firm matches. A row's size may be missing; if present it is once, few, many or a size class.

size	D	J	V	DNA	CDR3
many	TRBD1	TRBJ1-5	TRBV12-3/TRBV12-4	TGTGCCAGCAGTTACTCAGGGGGGAAAAATCAGCCCCAGCATTTT	CASSYSGGKNQPQHF
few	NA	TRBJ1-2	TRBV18	TGTGCCAGCTCACCTCTAAGGGCCTCGATAGATGGCTACACCTTC	CASSPLRASIDGYTF
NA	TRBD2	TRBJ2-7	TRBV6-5	TGTGCCAGCAGTTACTCGCTAGCGGGAGGGCCAAATCCCTACGAGCAGTACTTC	CASSYSLAGGPNPYEQYF
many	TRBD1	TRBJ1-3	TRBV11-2	TGTGCCAGCAGCTATAGGCCCGGACAGGCAGCGGGAAACACCATATATTTT	CASSYRPGQAAGNTIYF
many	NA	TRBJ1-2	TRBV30	TGTGCCTGGAGTGCGGGACATCTAGGGGGCTACACCTTC	CAWSAGHLGGYTF
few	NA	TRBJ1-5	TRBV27	TGTGCCACCCAAGGGGGAAAGCCCCAGCATTTT	CATQGGKPQHF
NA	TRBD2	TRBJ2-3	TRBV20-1	TGCAGTGCGTTTTCGTATCTCTACGTGGGAGGGCCCGGCACAGATACGCAGTATTTT	CSAFSYLYVGGPGTDTQYF
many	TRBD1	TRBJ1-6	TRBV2	TGTGCCAGCACCAAAACCGAGGGACAGGGGGCTGGTTCACCCCTCCACTTT	CASTKTEGQGAGSPLHF
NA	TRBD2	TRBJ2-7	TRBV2	TGTGCCAGCAGCGACGGCGGGACTAGCGGAGCCTACGAGCAGTACTTC	CASSDGGTSGAYEQYF
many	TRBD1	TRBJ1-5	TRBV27	TGTGCCAGCAGTTTAAGATCAGGCGCAGGGGGTCAGCCCCAGCATTTT	CASSLRSGAGGQPQHF
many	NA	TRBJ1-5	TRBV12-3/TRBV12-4	TGTGCCAGCAGTTTTGGAAGGGGTAGCAATCAGCCCCAGCATTTT	CASSFGRGSNQPQHF
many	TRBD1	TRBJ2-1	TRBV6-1	TGTGCCAGCAGTCGCAGGACAGGAAGCTCCTACAATGAGCAGTTCTTC	CASSRRTGSSYNEQFF
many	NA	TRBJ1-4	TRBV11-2	TGTGCCAGCAGCTTTACCCCTGGAAAACTGTTTTTT	CASSFTPGKLFF
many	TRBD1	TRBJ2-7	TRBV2	TGTGCCAGCAGTGAAATGACAGGGAAAGGCTACGAGCAGTACTTC	CASSEMTGKGYEQYF
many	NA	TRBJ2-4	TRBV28	TGTGCCAGCAGTTCCGCGACAGTAGTCAAAAACATTCAGTACTTC	CASSSATVVKNIQYF
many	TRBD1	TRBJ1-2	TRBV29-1	TGCAGCGTTGAGGGGGACAGGGGTAACTATGGCTACACCTTC	CSVEGDRGNYGYTF